This entry lists 7 T cell receptor beta chains sequenced from one sample in a study of blood T cell repertoires in COVID-19. Some clones are missing from TCRdb's copy, which holds only in-frame ones; the method was immunoSEQ multiplex PCR. The sample includes fewer than 300,000 clones, 86% seen only once; the top ten take over 9.5%. Material for sequencing was peripheral blood. These receptors originate from a woman younger than 45 with COVID-19, enrolled during active disease.

The V gene is TRBV7-9, the J gene TRBJ1-1; tentative D call: TRBD1 (5 bases). V was clipped by 2 bases and J by 4 bases, with 11 bases between them. The germline V gene has CDR1 SEHNR and CDR2 FQNEAQ (reference sequence). This CDR3 region has 14 residues. The CDR3 coding sequence is TGTGCCAGCAGCTTACAGGCCGGGGGCACTGAAGCTTTCTTT. This encodes CASSLQAGGTEAFF.

A single count supports this clone. The V gene is TRBV14, the J gene TRBJ2-2, with D perhaps matching TRBD1 (6 bases). Between the trimmed V and J ends, which lost 5 bases and 4 bases, there was a span of 17 bases. This CDR3 comprises 16 residues. CDR1 and CDR2 from the germline V gene are SGHDN and FVKESK. CDR3 sequence (DNA): TGTGCCAGCAGCTCGGTGGACGCAGGGGTCACCGGGGAGCTGTTTTTT. This translates into CASSSVDAGVTGELFF.

The table lists this clone with many counts. The V gene is TRBV30, the J gene TRBJ1-5; 9 nucleotides agree with TRBD1. The length of the CDR3 is 14 residues. Per the germline V gene, CDR1 is GTSNPN and CDR2 is SVGIG (reference sequence). V shed 3 bases, J shed 7 bases, and the junction held 7 bases outside the gene matches. This CDR3 reads CAWRRTGVQQPQHF. Written as DNA, the CDR3 is TGTGCCTGGAGGCGGACAGGGGTTCAGCAGCCCCAGCATTTT. Full variable domain (outside the CDR3, taken from reference TRBV30 and TRBJ1-5): SQTIHQWPATLVQPVGSPLSLECTVEGTSNPNLYWYRQAAGRGLQLLFYSVGIGQISSEVPQNLSASRPQDRQFILSSKKLLLSDSGFYLCAWRRTGVQQPQHFGDGTRLSIL.

The chain employs TRBV27 and TRBJ2-7, with 9 bases lining up with TRBD2. With 0 bases clipped from V and 0 bases from J, the junction kept 0 bases outside the gene matches. The CDR3 is 15 residues long. CDR1 is MNHEY, CDR2 SMNVEV, per germline (reference sequence). CDR3 nucleotide sequence: TGTGCCAGCAGTTTATCTAGCGGGGGCTCCTACGAGCAGTACTTC. Translation gives CASSLSSGGSYEQYF.

This chain links TRBV14 with TRBJ2-3; D call uncertain. Germline V gene sequence: CDR1 SGHDN, CDR2 FVKESK. The CDR3 loop spans 13 amino acids. The V end was cut by 1 base, the J end by 6 bases, with 8 bases between. The CDR3 reads CASSQGSRDTQYF. For the CDR3, the DNA is TGTGCCAGCAGCCAAGGGTCTCGGGATACGCAGTATTTT.

This chain links TRBV5-1 with TRBJ2-5; TRBD1 is a possible D gene (5 bases). The CDR3 contains 15 residues. In germline, CDR1 is SGHRS, CDR2 YFSETQ. The V gene lost 0 bases and the J gene lost 2 bases, with 11 bases spanning the gap. The CDR3 bases are TGCGCCAGCAGCTTGGGTCAGGGCTTTCAAGAGACCCAGTACTTC. Its protein is CASSLGQGFQETQYF.

The genes are TRBV6-5 and TRBJ2-1; possibly TRBD1 for D (6 bases). The CDR3 has 14 residues. Trimming cost V 2 bases and J 8 bases, with 13 bases left between them. Germline loops: CDR1 MNHEY, CDR2 SVGAGI. CDR3 in DNA: TGTGCCAGCAGTTACGCAGGGGATGTCGATGAGCAGTTCTTC. Protein sequence: CASSYAGDVDEQFF.